This T cell receptor (beta chain) originates from a study of lymphopenia after photon versus proton radiotherapy. Concerning this clone: Its antigen is not known.

There are 14 residues in the CDR3. Germline CDR1 reads SEHNR; CDR2 reads FQNEAQ (reference sequence). Trimming took off 2 bases at V and 4 bases at J, with 8 bases between the two ends. Sequencing used immunoSEQ multiplex PCR; TCRdb keeps in-frame clones, though not all of them. The data show around 64,000 clones, with around 90% seen just once and roughly 13% held by the top ten. Whole-study findings and limits: Better survival with proton therapy was suggested as possible, not demonstrated. Larger post-nadir TCR diversity loss correlated inversely with survival in deceased patients.

The source of this sequence is a man older than 75 with esophageal cancer. Sequenced here: peripheral blood, sampled from a patient treated with proton-based radiotherapy. The rearrangement uses TRBV7-9 and TRBJ2-2; D gene unclear. The CDR3, as DNA: TGTGCCAGCAGCTTACCTAGTCGCACCGGGGAGCTGTTTTTT. Protein product: CASSLPSRTGELFF.